These T cell receptor beta chains were read from a single sample in a study of metastatic and nonmetastatic thyroid tumors. Using MiXCR, TCRdb re-called clones from the PCR reads. The data hold roughly 19,000 clones, with 35% to 40% observed a single time. Sequenced material: tumor tissue. These receptors were collected from a female donor with papillary thyroid cancer or a benign thyroid nodule (not recorded which). Some clones in this sample may be carry-over from other donors' samples. The CDR3 runs from the conserved cysteine through the conserved F or W. Fields, in order: V gene, J gene, clone size, D gene, CDR3 length, CDR3 DNA, CDR3 protein. A D gene is named only where the DNA matches it firmly. Rows may omit the clone size; those that give it use once, few, many or a size class.

v_call: TRBV7-2; j_call: TRBJ2-7; clone_size: .; d_call: .; cdr3_length: 14; cdr3_nt: TGTGCCAGCAGCTTAGGTGTGGTTATACACGAGCAGTACTTC; cdr3_aa: CASSLGVVIHEQYF
v_call: TRBV12-3/TRBV12-4; j_call: TRBJ1-6; clone_size: .; d_call: TRBD1; cdr3_length: 14; cdr3_nt: TGTGCCAGCAGACGGACAGGGCATAATTCACCCCTCCACTTT; cdr3_aa: CASRRTGHNSPLHF
v_call: TRBV20-1; j_call: TRBJ1-2; clone_size: .; d_call: TRBD1; cdr3_length: 14; cdr3_nt: TGCAGTGCGCCCGTCAGGGGGCAGCCCCGTGGCTACACCTTC; cdr3_aa: CSAPVRGQPRGYTF
v_call: TRBV7-2; j_call: TRBJ1-2; clone_size: once; d_call: .; cdr3_length: 14; cdr3_nt: TGTGCCAGCAGCCCGTACCGGGTCAACTATGGCTACACCTTC; cdr3_aa: CASSPYRVNYGYTF
v_call: TRBV28; j_call: TRBJ1-6; clone_size: .; d_call: .; cdr3_length: 13; cdr3_nt: TGTGCCAGCAGTTTGCAGCTTAATTCACCCCTCCACTTT; cdr3_aa: CASSLQLNSPLHF
v_call: TRBV6-1; j_call: TRBJ2-7; clone_size: hyperexpanded; d_call: TRBD2; cdr3_length: 13; cdr3_nt: TGTGCCAGCATGGAACTAGCGGGAGGGGAGCAGTACTTC; cdr3_aa: CASMELAGGEQYF
v_call: TRBV6-1; j_call: TRBJ1-6; clone_size: .; d_call: .; cdr3_length: 15; cdr3_nt: TGTGCCAGCCTCTTCACCTCCTCCTATAATTCACCCCTCCACTTT; cdr3_aa: CASLFTSSYNSPLHF
v_call: TRBV29-1; j_call: TRBJ2-2; clone_size: few; d_call: TRBD2; cdr3_length: 14; cdr3_nt: TGCAGCGTTGCCAATAGCGGGGGCACCGGGGAGCTGTTTTTT; cdr3_aa: CSVANSGGTGELFF
v_call: TRBV30; j_call: TRBJ1-2; clone_size: .; d_call: .; cdr3_length: 13; cdr3_nt: TGTGCCTGGAGTCGAAAACAGGGAGATGGCTACACCTTC; cdr3_aa: CAWSRKQGDGYTF
v_call: TRBV11-1; j_call: TRBJ2-1; clone_size: .; d_call: TRBD2; cdr3_length: 15; cdr3_nt: TGTGCCAGCAGCTTTGCTAGCGGAGCCTACAATGAGCAGTTCTTC; cdr3_aa: CASSFASGAYNEQFF
v_call: TRBV28; j_call: TRBJ1-6; clone_size: few; d_call: .; cdr3_length: 15; cdr3_nt: TGTGCCAGCAGTTTGTATCTCTCCTATAATTCACCCCTCCACTTT; cdr3_aa: CASSLYLSYNSPLHF
v_call: TRBV7-3; j_call: TRBJ1-1; clone_size: once; d_call: .; cdr3_length: 14; cdr3_nt: TGTGCCAGCAGCTCTCACGGGGGGCTAACTGAAGCTTTCTTT; cdr3_aa: CASSSHGGLTEAFF
v_call: TRBV5-1; j_call: TRBJ2-3; clone_size: .; d_call: TRBD2; cdr3_length: 19; cdr3_nt: TGCGCCAGCAGCTTGGGTCCCCTAGCGGGAGGGCCGAGTCGCTATACGCAGTATTTT; cdr3_aa: CASSLGPLAGGPSRYTQYF
v_call: TRBV30; j_call: TRBJ2-7; clone_size: .; d_call: TRBD1; cdr3_length: 14; cdr3_nt: TGTGCCTGGAGTGGACAGGGAACCCCCTACGAGCAGTACTTC; cdr3_aa: CAWSGQGTPYEQYF
v_call: TRBV6-1; j_call: TRBJ2-3; clone_size: few; d_call: .; cdr3_length: 12; cdr3_nt: TGTGCCAGCAGTGACAGGGCAGATACGCAGTATTTT; cdr3_aa: CASSDRADTQYF
v_call: TRBV6-2/TRBV6-3; j_call: TRBJ2-1; clone_size: .; d_call: .; cdr3_length: 16; cdr3_nt: TGTGCCAGCATTTTAAGCCGGGACTCGAACTACAATGAGCAGTTCTTC; cdr3_aa: CASILSRDSNYNEQFF
v_call: TRBV24-1; j_call: TRBJ2-3; clone_size: few; d_call: .; cdr3_length: 11; cdr3_nt: TGTGCCACCAGCAGGGGTTATACGCAGTATTTT; cdr3_aa: CATSRGYTQYF
v_call: TRBV11-2; j_call: TRBJ2-7; clone_size: .; d_call: .; cdr3_length: 14; cdr3_nt: TGTGCCAGCAGCTTAATAGGGGGTCACTACGAGCAGTACTTC; cdr3_aa: CASSLIGGHYEQYF
v_call: TRBV12-3/TRBV12-4; j_call: TRBJ2-1; clone_size: .; d_call: .; cdr3_length: 18; cdr3_nt: TGTGCCAGCAGTTCCCGGGGCAGGGCTCGTAGTGGTGTGAATGAGCAGTTCTTC; cdr3_aa: CASSSRGRARSGVNEQFF
v_call: TRBV6-1; j_call: TRBJ1-1; clone_size: .; d_call: .; cdr3_length: 15; cdr3_nt: TGTGCCAGCATCTTTTACAGGGAAATGAACACTGAAGCTTTCTTT; cdr3_aa: CASIFYREMNTEAFF
v_call: TRBV5-1; j_call: TRBJ2-2; clone_size: .; d_call: .; cdr3_length: 12; cdr3_nt: TGCGCCAGCAGCTTTACGGCCGGGGAGCTGTTTTTT; cdr3_aa: CASSFTAGELFF
v_call: TRBV6-1; j_call: TRBJ1-1; clone_size: few; d_call: .; cdr3_length: 15; cdr3_nt: TGTGCCAGCAGTGAACGAGGGCGAGGATGGACTGAAGCTTTCTTT; cdr3_aa: CASSERGRGWTEAFF
v_call: TRBV7-8; j_call: TRBJ2-1; clone_size: .; d_call: TRBD2; cdr3_length: 17; cdr3_nt: TGTGCCAGCAGCTCAGTGGCTAGCGGGAGTTCCTACAATGAGCAGTTCTTC; cdr3_aa: CASSSVASGSSYNEQFF
v_call: TRBV2; j_call: TRBJ2-3; clone_size: .; d_call: TRBD2; cdr3_length: 16; cdr3_nt: TGTGCCAGCAGTGGACTAGCGATATCTAGCACAGATACGCAGTATTTT; cdr3_aa: CASSGLAISSTDTQYF
v_call: TRBV27; j_call: TRBJ2-5; clone_size: .; d_call: .; cdr3_length: 15; cdr3_nt: TGTGCCAGCAGTTCCGCACAACAGGTACAAGAGACCCAGTACTTC; cdr3_aa: CASSSAQQVQETQYF
v_call: TRBV6-4; j_call: TRBJ1-1; clone_size: .; d_call: TRBD1; cdr3_length: 13; cdr3_nt: TGTGCCAGCAACGACAGGGTTGACACTGAAGCTTTCTTT; cdr3_aa: CASNDRVDTEAFF
v_call: TRBV27; j_call: TRBJ2-3; clone_size: .; d_call: .; cdr3_length: 14; cdr3_nt: TGTGCCAGCGGTGGAGACTCTTACCAGATAACGCAGTATTTT; cdr3_aa: CASGGDSYQITQYF
v_call: TRBV6-1; j_call: TRBJ2-2; clone_size: few; d_call: TRBD1; cdr3_length: 16; cdr3_nt: TGTGCCAGCAGTGGGGGGACAGCATACTACACCGGGGAGCTGTTTTTT; cdr3_aa: CASSGGTAYYTGELFF
v_call: TRBV9; j_call: TRBJ2-1; clone_size: many; d_call: .; cdr3_length: 15; cdr3_nt: TGTGCCAGCAGCTACTCGGGAGTTTCCTACAATGAGCAGTTCTTC; cdr3_aa: CASSYSGVSYNEQFF
v_call: TRBV10-2; j_call: TRBJ2-1; clone_size: medium-sized; d_call: .; cdr3_length: 15; cdr3_nt: TGCGCCAGCAGTGAGTCGACTGCAACCGGGCATGAGCAGTTCTTC; cdr3_aa: CASSESTATGHEQFF
v_call: TRBV13; j_call: TRBJ2-7; clone_size: .; d_call: TRBD2; cdr3_length: 14; cdr3_nt: TGTGCCAGCAGTAGGACTAGCGGATACTACGAGCAGTACTTC; cdr3_aa: CASSRTSGYYEQYF
v_call: TRBV13; j_call: TRBJ2-6; clone_size: .; d_call: TRBD1; cdr3_length: 19; cdr3_nt: TGTGCCAGCAGCCCCGCTATGGGACAGGGGATGTCTGGGGCCAACGTCCTGACTTTC; cdr3_aa: CASSPAMGQGMSGANVLTF
v_call: TRBV7-2; j_call: TRBJ2-7; clone_size: .; d_call: TRBD1; cdr3_length: 15; cdr3_nt: TGTGCCAGCAGCCCGCTTGGGACAGGGGCCGACGAGCAGTACTTC; cdr3_aa: CASSPLGTGADEQYF
v_call: TRBV19; j_call: TRBJ2-2; clone_size: few; d_call: .; cdr3_length: 14; cdr3_nt: TGTGCCAGTAGTATTGGGAGAGGGACCGGGGAGCTGTTTTTT; cdr3_aa: CASSIGRGTGELFF
v_call: TRBV24-1; j_call: TRBJ2-1; clone_size: few; d_call: .; cdr3_length: 15; cdr3_nt: TGTGCCACCAGTGATTCCCCACAAGCCGGCAATGAGCAGTTCTTC; cdr3_aa: CATSDSPQAGNEQFF
v_call: TRBV11-2; j_call: TRBJ2-3; clone_size: few; d_call: TRBD2; cdr3_length: 17; cdr3_nt: TGTGCCAGCAGCCCGGGACTAGCGGGAGGGCCCGCAGATACGCAGTATTTT; cdr3_aa: CASSPGLAGGPADTQYF
v_call: TRBV10-1; j_call: TRBJ1-6; clone_size: .; d_call: TRBD1; cdr3_length: 14; cdr3_nt: TGCGCCAGCAGTAAGGACAGGGTCGGATCACCCCTCCACTTT; cdr3_aa: CASSKDRVGSPLHF